The next 14 T cell receptor beta chains were all read from a single sample in a study of human T cells and chemical hapten exposure. Stated time point: patch test 1, 2 weeks after DPC sensitization. The treatment is: therapeutic diphenylcyclopropenone sensitization with weekly scalp DPC. TCRdb fed the RACE reads into MiXCR, producing one record per CDR3 protein. The sample includes 300,000 to 450,000 distinct CDR3 sequences, roughly 5% of them seen just once. Sequencing was performed on whole blood, taken in connection with sensitization to the hapten diphenylcyclopropenone (DPC). These receptors originate from a woman aged 45 to 65 with alopecia areata. Some clones in this sample may be carry-over from other donors' samples.

This clonotype was found many times. V usage is TRBV13 and J usage is TRBJ2-6; 12 nucleotides align to TRBD1. V lost 5 bases, J lost 1 base, and 9 bases stayed unmatched. CDR1 is PRHDT and CDR2 is FYEKMQ in the germline V gene (reference sequence). This CDR3 contains 19 residues. CDR3 bases: TGTGCCAGCAGCCGCGGGACAGGGGGCGCGGGATCTGGGGCCAACGTCCTGACTTTC. It is translated as CASSRGTGGAGSGANVLTF.

The chain has TRBV9 and TRBJ2-3; D unclear. This CDR3 region has 13 residues. Germline CDR1 and CDR2: SGDLS and YYNGEE. V lost 3 bases and J 4 bases, leaving 9 bases between the germline ends. The CDR3 DNA reads TGTGCCAGCAGCGCAAACCTAGCAGATACGCAGTATTTT. Amino acids: CASSANLADTQYF.

The chain employs TRBV10-3 and TRBJ2-5; unclear D gene. This CDR3 region has 12 residues. V lost 0 bases and J 5 bases, leaving 4 bases between the germline ends. CDR1 ENHRY and CDR2 SYGVKD come from the germline V gene. CDR3 nucleotide sequence: TGTGCCATCAGTGAGTCGGAGGAGACCCAGTACTTC. Its translation: CAISESEETQYF.

This clonotype was seen only a few times. The rearrangement joins TRBV19 to TRBJ2-2, with D tentatively TRBD1 or TRBD2 (5 bases each). The germline V gene encodes CDR1 LNHDA and CDR2 SQIVND (reference sequence). Trimming took off 10 bases at V and 0 bases at J, with 9 bases between the two ends. This CDR3 has 13 residues. CDR3 coding DNA: TGTGCCACCATGGGACCGAACACCGGGGAGCTGTTTTTT. It codes for CATMGPNTGELFF.

This clonotype has only a few counts. The chain joins TRBV24-1 to TRBJ2-6; possible D gene TRBD1, 6 bases. This CDR3 is built from 15 residues. In germline, CDR1 is KGHDR, CDR2 SFDVKD. V dropped 4 bases and J dropped 4 bases, with 10 bases sitting between them. The CDR3 DNA is TGTGCCACCAGTGACCCAGGGGACGGGGCCAACGTCCTGACTTTC. It specifies CATSDPGDGANVLTF.

This chain uses TRBV12-3 or TRBV12-4 with TRBJ2-4; D might be TRBD2 (6 bases). The CDR3 is 15 amino acids. V was clipped by 3 bases and J by 0 bases, with 9 bases between them. The CDR3 DNA sequence: TGTGCCAGCAGTTTGGGACTGCTAGCCAAAAACATTCAGTACTTC. Translation: CASSLGLLAKNIQYF.

This clonotype came up a few times. This sequence joins TRBV2 and TRBJ1-1; 7 bases align to TRBD1. V was pared by 6 bases and J by 11 bases, with 15 bases of the junction left unmatched. This CDR3 is built from 14 residues. Germline-derived CDR1 and CDR2 are SNHLY and FYNNEI. CDR3 nucleotides: TGTGCCAGCAGGCCTGACAGGGAGGTTGCCCAGGCTTTCTTT. The encoded protein is CASRPDREVAQAFF.

In this sample, this clonotype turned up a few times. V and J are TRBV6-2 or TRBV6-3 and TRBJ1-5; 8 positions agree with TRBD1. V trimming: 6 bases; J trimming: 2 bases; junction bases outside the gene matches: 6. The germline V gene encodes CDR1 MNHEY and CDR2 SVGEGT. This CDR3 is built from 15 residues. The CDR3 protein is CASRSQGAGNQPQHF. CDR3 bases: TGTGCCAGCAGGTCTCAGGGGGCGGGCAATCAGCCCCAGCATTTT.

The table lists this clonotype with a few counts. The V and J genes are TRBV21-1 and TRBJ1-3; the D call in the table, TRBD1, was not verified against the DNA. TRBV21-1 has pseudogene status. CDR3 size: 15 residues. CDR3 in amino acids: CARLSGPGAGNTIYF. Written as DNA, the CDR3 is TGTGCCAGACTTTCCGGGCCGGGCGCTGGAAACACCATATATTTT.

The V call is TRBV30, the J call TRBJ2-5; D is possibly TRBD2 (5 bases). V was trimmed by 2 bases and J by 5 bases, leaving 9 bases between them. This CDR3 comprises 12 residues. The germline V gene encodes CDR1 GTSNPN and CDR2 SVGIG (reference sequence). In DNA form, the CDR3 reads TGTGCCTGGAGTTCGTCTAGCGAGACCCAGTACTTC. Protein: CAWSSSSETQYF.

This clonotype turned up a few times. The V call is TRBV20-1, the J call TRBJ2-2; D remains unclear. Trimming shortened V by 5 bases and J by 0 bases, and 16 bases separated the two germline ends. Germline V gene sequence: CDR1 DFQATT, CDR2 SNEGSKA (reference sequence). The CDR3 has 16 residues. In DNA, the CDR3 is TGCAGTGCTTCTGAGTACGTACGGGCGAACACCGGGGAGCTGTTTTTT. Translating it yields CSASEYVRANTGELFF.

This clonotype was seen at least ten times. The chain couples TRBV10-3 to TRBJ2-1, with TRBD1 matching 7 bases. Per the germline V gene, CDR1 is ENHRY and CDR2 is SYGVKD. The ends lost 6 bases at V and 8 bases at J; junction bases unmatched: 7. The length of the CDR3 is 13 residues. DNA for the CDR3: TGTGCCATCAGACCGGGACAGCGCGATGAGCAGTTCTTC. This gives the protein CAIRPGQRDEQFF.

CDR3 nucleotide sequence: TGCAGCTCCCGATGGGGGCAAGAGGGCACTGAAGCTTTCTTT. Its translation: CSSRWGQEGTEAFF. The genes are TRBV29-1 and TRBJ1-1; TRBD1 might be the D (6 bases). The length of the CDR3 is 14 residues. V was trimmed by 8 bases and J by 4 bases, leaving 20 bases between them. Germline V CDR1 and CDR2: SQVTM, ANQGSEA.

In its sample, this clonotype was seen many times. This rearrangement joins TRBV2 to TRBJ2-7; no clear D gene. Trimming stripped 10 bases from V and 1 base from J, with 14 bases between. The V gene's germline CDR1 is SNHLY and CDR2 FYNNEI. The CDR3 covers 13 residues. CDR3 in amino acids: CATVGDGSYEQYF. CDR3 DNA: TGTGCCACAGTCGGTGACGGATCCTACGAGCAGTACTTC.